The 23 T cell receptor beta chains given below trace back to one sample, sequenced in a study of control samples from healthy donors and cancer patients. The repertoire was sequenced with immunoSEQ multiplex PCR; TCRdb's copy has only in-frame clones and lacks some. The repertoire consists of about 120,000 clones, with just over 90% occurring once and the leading ten covering 1.7%. The sample comprised PBMCs. These receptors all come from a man between 45 and 60 years old with head and neck cancer.

The chain combines TRBV7-6 with TRBJ2-7; D ambiguous. The V gene's germline CDR1 is SGHVS and CDR2 FNYEAQ. The CDR3 spans 15 residues. Trimming removed 0 bases at V and 2 bases at J, with 11 bases between. This chain's CDR3 is CASSLALGNTYEQYF. Here the CDR3 DNA reads TGTGCCAGCAGCTTAGCGTTGGGGAACACCTACGAGCAGTACTTC.

The chain uses TRBV9 and TRBJ2-1, with D maybe TRBD2 (7 bases). V shed 1 base and J shed 7 bases, with 12 bases lying between them. The CDR3 is made up of 14 amino acids. The germline V gene encodes CDR1 SGDLS and CDR2 YYNGEE. The CDR3 is CASSVKGGENEQFF. In DNA form, the CDR3 reads TGTGCCAGCAGCGTAAAAGGGGGGGAAAATGAGCAGTTCTTC.

V usage is TRBV7-8 and J usage is TRBJ1-2, with D possibly being TRBD1 (5 bases). CDR3 length equals 13 residues. V was shortened by 5 bases and J by 0 bases, with 7 bases between the two germline ends. The germline V gene has CDR1 SGHVS and CDR2 FQNEAQ. The CDR3 is CASSQTANYGYTF. The CDR3 DNA sequence: TGTGCCAGCAGCCAGACAGCTAACTATGGCTACACCTTC.

The J gene is TRBJ2-2, the V gene TRBV7-2, with D uncertain. Germline CDR1 SGHTA, CDR2 FQGNSA. The CDR3 spans 13 residues. The V end lost 0 bases, the J end lost 6 bases, and 5 bases lay between the germline ends. CDR3 bases: TGTGCCAGCAGCTTAGCGTTCGCCGGGGAGCTGTTTTTT. It is translated as CASSLAFAGELFF.

The J gene is TRBJ2-5, the V gene TRBV7-3; 9 nucleotides line up with TRBD2. The CDR3 spans 16 residues. With V trimmed by 5 bases and J by 5 bases, 12 bases remained unmatched. CDR1 is SGHTA and CDR2 is FQGTGA in the germline V gene. In DNA, the CDR3 is TGTGCCAGCAGCCTCGGAGGTGGCGGGGGGGATGAGACCCAGTACTTC. Its translation: CASSLGGGGGDETQYF.

This chain uses TRBV24-1 with TRBJ1-2; 7 positions agree with TRBD1. V trimming: 4 bases; J trimming: 7 bases; junction bases outside the gene matches: 14. This CDR3 is built from 16 residues. Germline V CDR1 and CDR2: KGHDR, SFDVKD. CDR3 protein: CATSDDPQGKHAGYTF. CDR3 bases: TGTGCCACCAGTGACGACCCACAGGGGAAACACGCTGGCTACACCTTC.

The chain combines TRBV3-1 (or the pseudogene TRBV3-2) with TRBJ1-2; no clear D gene. Germline CDR1 and CDR2: LGHDT and YNNKEL (reference sequence). V lost 4 bases to trimming and J lost 6 bases, with 12 bases between them. The CDR3 runs to 13 residues. The CDR3 sequence: CASSPTPRDGYTF. The CDR3 DNA follows: TGTGCCAGCAGCCCGACCCCACGAGATGGCTACACCTTC.

As DNA, the CDR3 is TGCGCCAGCAGCCTCATGGGGGCTGGAGCTAACTATGGCTACACCTTC. It translates to CASSLMGAGANYGYTF. The chain recombines TRBV4-1 with TRBJ1-2, with D tentatively TRBD1 (6 bases). Between the trimmed V and J ends, which lost 4 bases and 0 bases, there was a span of 15 bases. Germline V CDR1 and CDR2: MGHRA, YSYEKL. The CDR3 loop spans 16 amino acids.

This chain joins TRBV28 and TRBJ2-6; D uncertain. CDR3 length: 13 amino acids. CDR1 is MDHEN and CDR2 is SYDVKM in the germline V gene. The V end was cut by 6 bases, the J end by 6 bases, with 9 bases between. The CDR3 DNA is TGTGCCAGCAGCCCACCTGCGGCCAACGTCCTGACTTTC. This sequence encodes CASSPPAANVLTF.

The V gene is TRBV6-1, the J gene TRBJ1-4; the D gene is possibly TRBD1 (5 bases). Germline V gene data show CDR1 as MNHNS and CDR2 as SASEGT. The CDR3 is made up of 17 amino acids. The ends were cut back, 2 bases at V and 0 bases at J, with 13 bases in the middle. The CDR3: CASSELRGTATNEKLFF. The CDR3 DNA sequence: TGTGCCAGCAGTGAATTGCGAGGGACGGCAACTAATGAAAAACTGTTTTTT.

This sequence joins TRBV5-1 and TRBJ2-1, with a weak D call TRBD2 (5 bases). This CDR3 has 14 residues. Trimming removed 1 base at V and 8 bases at J, with 13 bases between. Germline lookup yields CDR1 SGHRS and CDR2 YFSETQ. The CDR3 protein is CASSLLTGFDEQFF. CDR3 DNA sequence: TGCGCCAGCAGCTTGTTGACGGGATTTGATGAGCAGTTCTTC.

The CDR3: CASSDGQGASPLHF. As DNA, the CDR3 is TGTGCCAGCAGTGACGGACAGGGGGCTTCACCCCTCCACTTT. This chain joins TRBV6-4 and TRBJ1-6; 11 bases are shared with TRBD1. Germline V lookup: CDR1 MRHNA, CDR2 SNTAGT. V trimming: 2 bases; J trimming: 9 bases; junction bases outside the gene matches: 0. The CDR3 spans 14 residues.

For this clone: The same CDR3 also results from other DNA sequences found in this sample. This chain connects TRBV5-5 to TRBJ2-7; no clear D gene. The CDR3 runs to 12 residues. Germline CDR1 SGHKS, CDR2 YYEKEE (reference sequence). Trimming shortened V by 1 base and J by 3 bases, and 5 bases separated the two germline ends. Written as DNA, the CDR3 is TGTGCCAGCAGCTTGTCAGACTACGAGCAGTACTTC. Its translation: CASSLSDYEQYF. The whole variable domain, filled in from reference TRBV5-5 and TRBJ2-7, reads DAGVTQSPTHLIKTRGQQVTLRCSPISGHKSVSWYQQVLGQGPQFIFQYYEKEERGRGNFPDRFSARQFPNYSSELNVNALLLGDSALYLCASSLSDYEQYFGPGTRLTVT.

V gene TRBV11-2 combines with J gene TRBJ2-6; D ambiguous. Germline CDR1 reads SGHAT; CDR2 reads FQNNGV. The V gene lost 5 bases and the J gene lost 1 base, with 12 bases spanning the gap. This CDR3 is built from 16 residues. The DNA for the CDR3 is TGTGCCAGCAGCCCGCCAACGAGATCTGGGGCCAACGTCCTGACTTTC. Translating gives CASSPPTRSGANVLTF.

The rearrangement uses TRBV9 and TRBJ1-2, with D possibly matching TRBD1 (5 bases). The V gene's germline CDR1 is SGDLS and CDR2 YYNGEE. With 3 bases removed from V and 5 bases from J, the gap between germline ends came to 11 bases. The length of the CDR3 is 13 residues. The CDR3 protein is CASSETATYGYTF. The CDR3 DNA reads as TGTGCCAGCAGCGAGACAGCGACTTATGGCTACACCTTC.

The rearrangement joins TRBV12-5 to TRBJ2-1; 8 positions agree with TRBD1. The J segment lost 2 bases and the V segment lost 6 bases, leaving 6 bases of the junction unmatched. This CDR3 is built from 15 residues. Per the germline V gene, CDR1 is LGHNT and CDR2 is FRNRAP. The CDR3 loop reads CASGFGQGAYNEQFF. CDR3 in DNA: TGTGCTAGTGGCTTCGGACAGGGCGCCTACAATGAGCAGTTCTTC.

The chain uses TRBV5-6 and TRBJ1-2, with D possibly being TRBD1 (5 bases). This CDR3 is 13 amino acids long. CDR1 and CDR2 from the germline V gene are SGHDT and YYEEEE. Trimming removed 4 bases at V and 4 bases at J, with 11 bases between. Written as DNA, the CDR3 is TGTGCCAGCAGCCTGGCAGGGCTCTATGGCTACACCTTC. It codes for CASSLAGLYGYTF.

The chain has TRBV4-3 and TRBJ2-7; D gene unclear. Germline V gene sequence: CDR1 LGHNA, CDR2 YSLEER. CDR3 length: 14 amino acids. V gave up 0 bases and J gave up 3 bases, with 9 bases separating them. CDR3 in DNA: TGCGCCAGCAGCCAAGAGCCAGTACGCTACGAGCAGTACTTC. Amino acid sequence: CASSQEPVRYEQYF.

V gene TRBV7-6 combines with J gene TRBJ2-7, with 12 bases matching TRBD2. V gave up 5 bases and J gave up 0 bases; unmatched junction bases: 2. The CDR3 is 15 amino acids. The germline CDR1 and CDR2 sequences are SGHVS and FNYEAQ. CDR3 bases: TGTGCCAGCAGCCAGACTAGCGGGGGCTCCTACGAGCAGTACTTC. This sequence encodes CASSQTSGGSYEQYF.

The chain combines TRBV18 with TRBJ2-3, with 12 bases fitting TRBD2. In germline, CDR1 is KGHSH, CDR2 LQKENI. CDR3 length equals 15 residues. With 0 bases clipped from V and 8 bases from J, the junction kept 3 bases outside the gene matches. The CDR3 DNA sequence: TGTGCCAGCTCACCACCCCTAGCGGGGGGGTTTACGCAGTATTTT. The encoded protein is CASSPPLAGGFTQYF.

DNA of the CDR3: TGCGCCAGCAGCCAAGTGAGTGGTGGAAACTCCTACAATGAGCAGTTCTTC. It encodes CASSQVSGGNSYNEQFF. The rearrangement links TRBV4-1 to TRBJ2-1; D unclear. In germline, CDR1 is MGHRA, CDR2 YSYEKL. The CDR3 is 17 residues long. Trimming cost V 1 base and J 0 bases, with 13 bases left between them.

This clone was detected only once. The J gene is TRBJ2-1, the V gene TRBV9; D is ambiguous. Trimming removed 4 bases from V and 6 bases from J, with 11 bases in between. The CDR3 extends over 13 amino acids. Germline assignment: CDR1 SGDLS and CDR2 YYNGEE. CDR3 protein: CASSPTNPNEQFF. CDR3 coding DNA: TGTGCCAGCAGCCCCACAAACCCCAATGAGCAGTTCTTC.

V is TRBV6-1 and J is TRBJ2-1, with D possibly matching TRBD1 (5 bases). The CDR3 covers 16 residues. V was trimmed by 4 bases and J by 2 bases, leaving 15 bases between them. Germline V gives CDR1 MNHNS, CDR2 SASEGT. CDR3 loop: CASSGRSGPTYNEQFF. Written as DNA, the CDR3 is TGTGCCAGCAGTGGCAGATCAGGGCCAACCTACAATGAGCAGTTCTTC.